The 8 T cell receptor beta chains listed next were all sequenced from one sample in a study of regulatory T cells in long-lasting Graves disease. Building the TCR beta libraries relied on iRepertoire HTBI primers, and CDR3 regions underwent Arm-PCR. TCRdb reanalysed the multiplex PCR reads using MiXCR and keeps one entry per CDR3 protein. This sample has about 370,000 distinct CDR3 sequences, with 15% to 19% found just once. Sample time point: newly diagnosed GD, antithyroid drugs for less than 3 months. From PBMCs, RNA was extracted and then used to make the TCR library. The sequences come from peripheral blood mononuclear cells (PBMCs), collected at new diagnosis, from a patient treated with antithyroid drugs. The receptors come from a female donor with Graves disease.

The chain couples TRBV20-1 to TRBJ2-1; D not resolved. Near its end, the DNA agrees better with TRBJ2-5, so the J call may be wrong. The germline gives CDR1 DFQATT, CDR2 SNEGSKA (reference sequence). The CDR3 extends over 14 amino acids. The CDR3 sequence is CSARDSGTQETQYF. As DNA, the CDR3 is TGCAGTGCTAGAGATTCCGGCACCCAAGAGACCCAGTACTTC.

This clonotype was detected many times. V gene TRBV11-2 combines with J gene TRBJ2-6; 7 bases match TRBD1. V lost 1 base to trimming and J lost 2 bases; unmatched junction nucleotides: 8. CDR3 length: 18 amino acids. Per the germline V gene, CDR1 is SGHAT and CDR2 is FQNNGV. The chain's CDR3 is CASSLVRGLLTGANVLTF. The CDR3 coding sequence is TGTGCCAGCAGCTTAGTAAGGGGGCTCTTGACTGGGGCCAACGTCCTGACTTTC.

Many counts were recorded for this clonotype. The chain links TRBV29-1 to TRBJ2-1; TRBD1 agrees at 9 bases. Per germline, CDR1 SQVTM and CDR2 ANQGSEA. CDR3 length: 13 residues. Trimming removed 8 bases from V and 5 bases from J; junction bases left unmatched: 7. CDR3 nucleotides: TGCAGCATCTGGACAGGGGAGAACAATGAGCAGTTCTTC. It codes for CSIWTGENNEQFF.

A few counts support this clonotype. V and J are TRBV18 and TRBJ1-6; the D is unclear. V lost 3 bases to trimming and J lost 5 bases, with 11 bases between them. The CDR3 is made up of 15 amino acids. Germline CDR1 and CDR2: KGHSH and LQKENI. The CDR3 here is CASSPEQPNNSPLHF. Here the CDR3 DNA reads TGTGCCAGCTCACCGGAACAGCCGAATAATTCACCCCTCCACTTT. Together with reference TRBV18 and TRBJ1-6, the CDR3 gives the full variable domain: NAGVMQNPRHLVRRRGQEARLRCSPMKGHSHVYWYRQLPEEGLKFMVYLQKENIIDESGMPKERFSAEFPKEGPSILRIQQVVRGDSAAYFCASSPEQPNNSPLHFGNGTRLTVT.

V gene TRBV7-9 combines with J gene TRBJ1-5; D unclear. The CDR3 covers 13 residues. Looked up from germline, CDR1 is SEHNR and CDR2 is FQNEAQ (reference sequence). The V and J ends lost 5 bases and 6 bases respectively, with 11 bases between them. The CDR3 loop reads CASSAVSGQPQHF. The DNA for the CDR3 is TGTGCCAGCAGCGCGGTATCGGGTCAGCCCCAGCATTTT.

With respect to this clonotype: It is likely a read error: a sequence one base away is far more abundant. The chain's CDR3 is CASGQDNQGRGYTF. CDR3 in DNA: TGTGCCAGCGGCCAAGATAACCAGGGTAGGGGCTACACCTTC. The J gene is TRBJ1-2, the V gene TRBV11-3; a possible D gene is TRBD1 (5 bases). CDR3 length equals 14 residues. Germline values: CDR1 SGHNT, CDR2 YENEEA. The ends were cut back, 8 bases at V and 8 bases at J, with 21 bases in the middle.

This clonotype was seen only a few times. The V gene is TRBV6-1, the J gene TRBJ1-5; 9 bases align to TRBD1. V was clipped by 2 bases and J by 4 bases; unmatched bases: 12. The CDR3 covers 18 residues. The germline V gene encodes CDR1 MNHNS and CDR2 SASEGT. DNA for the CDR3: TGTGCCAGCAGTGAACTCCCGGACAGGGGAGGCTTTAATCAGCCCCAGCATTTT. Its translation is CASSELPDRGGFNQPQHF.

This clonotype was observed many times. The chain uses TRBV4-1 and TRBJ2-3; D not resolved. V was shortened by 4 bases and J by 3 bases, with 8 bases between the two germline ends. Per germline, CDR1 MGHRA and CDR2 YSYEKL. The CDR3 runs 13 residues. The chain's CDR3 is CASSPPRTDTQYF. The DNA for the CDR3 is TGCGCCAGCAGCCCCCCCCGAACAGATACGCAGTATTTT.